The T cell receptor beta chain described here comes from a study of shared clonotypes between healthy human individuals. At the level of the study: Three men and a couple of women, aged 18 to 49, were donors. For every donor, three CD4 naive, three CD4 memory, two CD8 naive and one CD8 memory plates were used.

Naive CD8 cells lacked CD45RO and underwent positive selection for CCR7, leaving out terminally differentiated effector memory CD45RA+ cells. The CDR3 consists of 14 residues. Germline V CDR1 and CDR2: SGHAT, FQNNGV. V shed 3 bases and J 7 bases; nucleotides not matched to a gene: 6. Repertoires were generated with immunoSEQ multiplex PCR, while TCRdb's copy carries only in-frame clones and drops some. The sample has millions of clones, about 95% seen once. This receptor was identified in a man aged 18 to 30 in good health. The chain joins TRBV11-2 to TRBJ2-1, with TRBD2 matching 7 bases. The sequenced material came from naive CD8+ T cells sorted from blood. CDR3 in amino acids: CASSFHLGGNEQFF. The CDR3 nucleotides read TGTGCCAGCAGCTTCCATCTCGGGGGGAATGAGCAGTTCTTC.